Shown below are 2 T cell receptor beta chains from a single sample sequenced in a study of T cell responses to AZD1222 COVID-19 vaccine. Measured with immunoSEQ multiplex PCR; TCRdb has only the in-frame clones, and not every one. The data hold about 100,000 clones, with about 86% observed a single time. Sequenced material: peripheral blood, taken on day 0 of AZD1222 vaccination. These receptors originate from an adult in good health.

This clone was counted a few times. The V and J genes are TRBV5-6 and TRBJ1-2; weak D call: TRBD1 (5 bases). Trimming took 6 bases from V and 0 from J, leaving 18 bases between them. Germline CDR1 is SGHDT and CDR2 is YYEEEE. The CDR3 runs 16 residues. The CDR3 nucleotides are TGTGCCAGCACCGTCTTAGGGGATAGGGCTAACTATGGCTACACCTTC. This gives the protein CASTVLGDRANYGYTF.

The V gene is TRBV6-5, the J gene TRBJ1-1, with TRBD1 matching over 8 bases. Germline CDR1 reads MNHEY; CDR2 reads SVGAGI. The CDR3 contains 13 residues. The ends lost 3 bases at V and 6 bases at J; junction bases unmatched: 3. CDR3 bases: TGTGCCAGCAGTTATGGACAGGGCTCTGAAGCTTTCTTT. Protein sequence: CASSYGQGSEAFF.